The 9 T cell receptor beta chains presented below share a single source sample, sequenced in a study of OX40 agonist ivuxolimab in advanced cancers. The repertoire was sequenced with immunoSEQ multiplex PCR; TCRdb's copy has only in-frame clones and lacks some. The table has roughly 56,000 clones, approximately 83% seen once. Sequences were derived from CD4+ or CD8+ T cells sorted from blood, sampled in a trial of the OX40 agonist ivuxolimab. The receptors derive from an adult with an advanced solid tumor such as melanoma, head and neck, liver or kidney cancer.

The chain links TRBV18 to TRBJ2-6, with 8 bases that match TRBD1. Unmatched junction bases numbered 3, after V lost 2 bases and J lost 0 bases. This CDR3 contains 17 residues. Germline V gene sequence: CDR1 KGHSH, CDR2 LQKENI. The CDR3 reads CASSPGTGFSGANVLTF. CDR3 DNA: TGTGCCAGCTCACCAGGGACAGGATTCTCTGGGGCCAACGTCCTGACTTTC.

For the CDR3, the DNA is TGTGCCAGTAGTTCGGACAGGGGCGACGCAACTAATGAAAAACTGTTTTTT. It translates to CASSSDRGDATNEKLFF. The chain couples TRBV19 to TRBJ1-4; TRBD1 agrees at 9 bases. The J segment lost 0 bases and the V segment lost 5 bases, leaving 7 bases of the junction unmatched. This CDR3 spans 17 amino acids. Germline V gene lookup returns CDR1 LNHDA and CDR2 SQIVND (reference sequence). Complete variable domain (other parts from reference TRBV19 and TRBJ1-4): DGGITQSPKYLFRKEGQNVTLSCEQNLNHDAMYWYRQDPGQGLRLIYYSQIVNDFQKGDIAEGYSVSREKKESFPLTVTSAQKNPTAFYLCASSSDRGDATNEKLFFGSGTQLSVL.

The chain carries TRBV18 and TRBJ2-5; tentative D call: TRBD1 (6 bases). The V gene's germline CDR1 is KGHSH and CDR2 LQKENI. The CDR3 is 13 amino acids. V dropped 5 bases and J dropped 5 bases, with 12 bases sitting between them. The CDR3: CASSAGVRETQYF. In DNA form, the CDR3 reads TGTGCCAGCTCAGCAGGGGTGCGGGAGACCCAGTACTTC.

The CDR3 loop is CASSQDVSLAGLTMGFF. The DNA for the CDR3 is TGTGCCAGCAGCCAAGATGTCTCACTAGCGGGACTCACGATGGGGTTCTTC. The chain employs TRBV14 and TRBJ2-1; 10 positions agree with TRBD2. Trimming removed 0 bases from V and 15 bases from J; junction bases left unmatched: 17. The CDR3 consists of 17 residues. Looked up from germline, CDR1 is SGHDN and CDR2 is FVKESK. Variable domain in full (rest from reference TRBV14 and TRBJ2-1): EAGVTQFPSHSVIEKGQTVTLRCDPISGHDNLYWYRRVMGKEIKFLLHFVKESKQDESGMPNNRFLAERTGGTYSTLKVQPAELEDSGVYFCASSQDVSLAGLTMGFFGPGTRLTVL.

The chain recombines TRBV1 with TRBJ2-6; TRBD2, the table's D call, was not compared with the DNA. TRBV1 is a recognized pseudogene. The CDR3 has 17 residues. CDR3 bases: TGCACCAGCAGGTCAGAGGGTTTGTGCACAAAGGCCAACGTCCTGACTTTC. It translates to CTSRSEGLCTKANVLTF.

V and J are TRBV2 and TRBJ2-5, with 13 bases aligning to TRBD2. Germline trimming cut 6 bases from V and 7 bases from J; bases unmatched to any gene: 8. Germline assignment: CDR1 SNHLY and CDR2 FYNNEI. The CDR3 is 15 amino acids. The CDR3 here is CASRGLAGFRGTQYF. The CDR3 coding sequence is TGTGCCAGCAGGGGACTAGCGGGGTTTCGGGGGACCCAGTACTTC.

CDR3 sequence: CASSLVDPSGDNSPLHF. CDR3 in DNA: TGCGCCAGCAGCTTGGTAGACCCCTCGGGTGATAATTCACCCCTCCACTTT. J is TRBJ1-6 and V is TRBV5-1; D is ambiguous. Germline V CDR1 and CDR2: SGHRS, YFSETQ. This CDR3 is built from 17 residues. Trimming took off 0 bases at V and 5 bases at J, with 15 bases between the two ends.

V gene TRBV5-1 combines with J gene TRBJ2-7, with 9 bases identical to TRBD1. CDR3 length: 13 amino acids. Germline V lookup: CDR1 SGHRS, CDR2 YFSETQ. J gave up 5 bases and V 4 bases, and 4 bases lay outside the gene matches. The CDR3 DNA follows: TGCGCCAGCAGCCTAAGACAGGGGGACGAGCAGTACTTC. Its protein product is CASSLRQGDEQYF.

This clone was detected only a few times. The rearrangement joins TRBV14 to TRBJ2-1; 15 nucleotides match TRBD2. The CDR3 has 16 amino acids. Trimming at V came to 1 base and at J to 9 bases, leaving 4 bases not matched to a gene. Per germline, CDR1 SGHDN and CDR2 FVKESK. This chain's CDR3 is CASSQGTSGGAGEQFF. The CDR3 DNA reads TGTGCCAGCAGCCAAGGGACTAGCGGGGGGGCTGGTGAGCAGTTCTTC.